The 22 T cell receptor beta chains listed next were all sequenced from one sample in a study of T cells in Graves' hyperthyroidism and ophthalmopathy. TCR beta CDR3 regions were amplified from RNA transcripts. The study used the HTBI primer set for a first-round RT-PCR of the TCR CDR3. TCRdb re-analysed the multiplex PCR reads in MiXCR, keeping a single row per CDR3 protein. Among 300,000 to 350,000 distinct CDR3 sequences listed, approximately 22% were seen once. Sequenced: blood. The receptors here all came from a woman in her 50s with Graves' hyperthyroidism.

V usage is TRBV4-1 and J usage is TRBJ2-1, with TRBD2 matching 8 bases. The CDR3 runs to 16 residues. The V gene's germline CDR1 is MGHRA and CDR2 YSYEKL. Trimming at V came to 0 bases and at J to 8 bases, leaving 9 bases not matched to a gene. CDR3 loop: CASSQDIAGTGYEQFF. DNA of the CDR3: TGCGCCAGCAGCCAAGATATAGCGGGGACCGGGTATGAGCAGTTCTTC.

In its sample, this clonotype was seen many times. The chain links TRBV7-2 to TRBJ2-1, with 12 bases that match TRBD2. CDR1 and CDR2 from the germline V gene are SGHTA and FQGNSA. V gave up 5 bases and J gave up 4 bases; unmatched junction bases: 6. The CDR3 contains 16 residues. CDR3 sequence reads: CASSRTSGAGYNEQFF. The CDR3 nucleotides read TGTGCCAGCAGCCGGACTAGCGGGGCTGGTTACAATGAGCAGTTCTTC.

This clonotype has a count of ten or more. This chain joins TRBV20-1 and TRBJ2-3; 9 nucleotides agree with TRBD2. Germline V CDR1 and CDR2: DFQATT, SNEGSKA (reference sequence). V was clipped by 0 bases and J by 5 bases; unmatched bases: 12. The CDR3 covers 17 residues. This CDR3 is CSARDAPVIAGVDTQYF. CDR3 nucleotides: TGCAGTGCTAGAGACGCCCCGGTGATAGCGGGAGTAGATACGCAGTATTTT.

This clonotype was seen at least ten times. CDR3 protein: CASSYSGAGTKNIQYF. CDR3 sequence (DNA): TGTGCCAGCAGCTATAGCGGGGCCGGGACCAAAAACATTCAGTACTTC. The chain links TRBV4-2 to TRBJ2-4; the match to TRBD2 covers 8 bases. The length of the CDR3 is 16 residues. Trimming removed 5 bases from V and 2 bases from J; junction bases left unmatched: 8. Germline V lookup: CDR1 LGHNA, CDR2 YNFKEQ.

The gene calls are TRBV11-1 and TRBJ1-1; 8 nucleotides align to TRBD1. Germline assignment: CDR1 SGHAT and CDR2 FQDESV (reference sequence). This CDR3 is 14 amino acids long. The V segment lost 0 bases and the J segment 4 bases; nucleotides outside the gene matches: 1. CDR3 loop: CASSLAQGATEAFF. The CDR3 nucleotides read TGTGCCAGCAGCTTAGCCCAGGGGGCCACTGAAGCTTTCTTT.

Many counts were recorded for this clonotype. The chain has TRBV30 and TRBJ2-6; D not certain. Trimming cost V 2 bases and J 4 bases, with 6 bases left between them. The CDR3 totals 13 residues. CDR1 and CDR2 (germline): GTSNPN, SVGIG (reference sequence). The CDR3 nucleotides are TGTGCCTGGAGTTCCGGGGGGGCCAACGTCCTGACTTTC. It is translated as CAWSSGGANVLTF. Based on the CDR3 plus reference TRBV30 and TRBJ2-6, the full variable domain is SQTIHQWPATLVQPVGSPLSLECTVEGTSNPNLYWYRQAAGRGLQLLFYSVGIGQISSEVPQNLSASRPQDRQFILSSKKLLLSDSGFYLCAWSSGGANVLTFGAGSRLTVL.

The chain joins TRBV7-9 to TRBJ2-3, with D unresolved. This CDR3 has 17 residues. Per germline, CDR1 SEHNR and CDR2 FQNEAQ (reference sequence). Trimming stripped 5 bases from V and 2 bases from J, with 20 bases between. Here the CDR3 DNA reads TGTGCCAGCAGCCCCCGCTCCTTTCGGGCGGACACAGATACGCAGTATTTT. This gives the protein CASSPRSFRADTDTQYF.

In this sample, this clonotype turned up many times. The V and J genes are TRBV3-1 and TRBJ2-4, with 10 bases that match TRBD1. Germline lookup yields CDR1 LGHDT and CDR2 YNNKEL (reference sequence). The CDR3 covers 18 residues. V dropped 4 bases and J dropped 3; count of bases not matched to a gene: 12. CDR3 nucleotide sequence: TGTGCCAGCAGCCCCTTCTGGGACAGGGGATTAGGCAAAAACATTCAGTACTTC. Encoded protein: CASSPFWDRGLGKNIQYF.

In its sample, this clonotype was seen many times. The V call is TRBV12-3 or TRBV12-4, the J call TRBJ1-1; a possible D gene is TRBD1 (6 bases). The CDR3 extends over 14 amino acids. Trimming removed 6 bases at V and 1 base at J, with 12 bases between. Here the CDR3 reads CASRLGGENTEAFF. The CDR3 DNA reads as TGTGCCAGCAGACTAGGGGGGGAGAACACTGAAGCTTTCTTT.

This clonotype has only a few counts. V usage is TRBV5-1 and J usage is TRBJ2-4; D ambiguous. The V and J ends lost 2 bases and 7 bases respectively, with 10 bases between them. The CDR3 covers 13 residues. Germline loops: CDR1 SGHRS, CDR2 YFSETQ. The CDR3 bases are TGCGCCAGCAGCTTAGATGCGAAGAACATTCAGTACTTC. Translating it yields CASSLDAKNIQYF. The whole variable domain, filled in from reference TRBV5-1 and TRBJ2-4, reads KAGVTQTPRYLIKTRGQQVTLSCSPISGHRSVSWYQQTPGQGLQFLFEYFSETQRNKGNFPGRFSGRQFSNSRSEMNVSTLELGDSALYLCASSLDAKNIQYFGAGTRLSVL.

There are a few counts of this clonotype. The chain employs TRBV6-2 or TRBV6-3 and TRBJ2-1; D may correspond to TRBD1 or TRBD2 (5 bases each). The CDR3 runs to 13 residues. The germline V gene encodes CDR1 MNHEY and CDR2 SVGEGT. The V gene lost 8 bases and the J gene lost 10 bases, with 18 bases spanning the gap. CDR3 residues: CASALRLWGEQFF. CDR3 sequence (DNA): TGTGCCAGCGCCCTGCGTCTATGGGGGGAGCAGTTCTTC.

The chain is built from TRBV29-1 and TRBJ2-5, with 7 positions matching TRBD2. This CDR3 spans 14 amino acids. The trim removed 3 bases at V and 4 bases at J, leaving 8 bases unmatched. CDR1 and CDR2 (germline): SQVTM, ANQGSEA. The CDR3 DNA reads as TGCAGCGTTGATGGCGGGAGTTTGAGAGAGACCCAGTACTTC. Translated, it gives CSVDGGSLRETQYF.

This clonotype appeared many times. This chain uses TRBV13 with TRBJ1-1, with D uncertain. V was pared by 2 bases and J by 1 base, with 8 bases between. Per germline, CDR1 PRHDT and CDR2 FYEKMQ (reference sequence). This CDR3 is built from 14 residues. DNA for the CDR3: TGTGCCAGCAGCTTATACCCCGGGAACACTGAAGCTTTCTTT. Its translation is CASSLYPGNTEAFF.

This clonotype was observed many times. The chain carries TRBV3-1 and TRBJ1-1; TRBD1 might be the D (5 bases). Germline lookup yields CDR1 LGHDT and CDR2 YNNKEL (reference sequence). The CDR3 spans 12 residues. Deletions cut 8 bases from V and 1 base from J, with 8 bases between. CDR3 loop: CASSTGNTEAFF. In DNA, the CDR3 is TGTGCCAGCTCTACAGGGAACACTGAAGCTTTCTTT.

This clonotype was detected many times. This chain links TRBV11-2 with TRBJ2-3; 12 bases are shared with TRBD2. The germline V gene encodes CDR1 SGHAT and CDR2 FQNNGV. The CDR3 is 17 residues long. Unmatched junction bases numbered 8, after V lost 5 bases and J lost 2 bases. CDR3 nucleotide sequence: TGTGCCAGCAGCCCCGACGGACTAGCGGGGCCCACAGATACGCAGTATTTT. The encoded protein is CASSPDGLAGPTDTQYF.

A few counts support this clonotype. This chain joins TRBV18 and TRBJ1-3; no clear D gene. Germline assignment: CDR1 KGHSH and CDR2 LQKENI. The CDR3 is 14 amino acids. Between the trimmed V and J ends, which lost 3 bases and 2 bases, there was a span of 8 bases. The CDR3 loop is CASSPGSAGNTIYF. The CDR3 bases are TGTGCCAGCTCACCTGGCAGCGCTGGAAACACCATATATTTT. Full variable domain (remainder filled in from reference TRBV18 and TRBJ1-3): NAGVMQNPRHLVRRRGQEARLRCSPMKGHSHVYWYRQLPEEGLKFMVYLQKENIIDESGMPKERFSAEFPKEGPSILRIQQVVRGDSAAYFCASSPGSAGNTIYFGEGSWLTVV.

A word on this clonotype: The junction and the germline gene differ at one end; a read error may be behind it. The chain uses TRBV7-2 and TRBJ1-2; 7 bases match TRBD1. The CDR3 runs to 17 residues. Germline lookup yields CDR1 SGHTA and CDR2 FQGNSA. CDR3 loop: CASSLGPGQPATSGYTF. The CDR3 coding sequence is TGTGCCAGCAGTTTAGGCCCGGGACAGCCCGCGACTAGTGGCTACACCTTC.

This chain connects TRBV27 to TRBJ2-1; 13 bases match TRBD2. Germline CDR1 reads MNHEY; CDR2 reads SMNVEV (reference sequence). The CDR3 length is 15 residues. V lost 2 bases to trimming and J lost 6 bases; unmatched junction nucleotides: 1. In nucleotides, the CDR3 is TGTGCCAGCAGTTTAGGGACTAGCGGGGTCAATGAGCAGTTCTTC. This translates into CASSLGTSGVNEQFF.

The chain employs TRBV2 and TRBJ2-4, with D possibly being TRBD1 (5 bases). Between the trimmed V and J ends, which lost 2 bases and 2 bases, there was a span of 10 bases. This CDR3 has 15 amino acids. Germline CDR1 is SNHLY and CDR2 is FYNNEI. CDR3 protein: CASSESAGTKNIQYF. In DNA form, the CDR3 reads TGTGCCAGCAGTGAATCGGCAGGGACCAAAAACATTCAGTACTTC.

The CDR3 is CASSPTGRDDGYEQYF. In DNA form, the CDR3 reads TGTGCCAGCAGCCCAACCGGCAGGGACGATGGGTACGAGCAGTACTTC. The V call is TRBV28, the J call TRBJ2-7; either TRBD1 or TRBD2 may supply D (5 bases each). The CDR3 spans 16 residues. V lost 6 bases and J lost 4, with 22 bases in between. Germline assignment: CDR1 MDHEN and CDR2 SYDVKM. The variable domain in full, with the rest retrieved from reference TRBV28 and TRBJ2-7, is DVKVTQSSRYLVKRTGEKVFLECVQDMDHENMFWYRQDPGLGLRLIYFSYDVKMKEKGDIPEGYSVSREKKERFSLILESASTNQTSMYLCASSPTGRDDGYEQYFGPGTRLTVT.

This sequence joins TRBV2 and TRBJ1-2; no clear D gene. With 5 bases removed from V and 4 bases from J, the gap between germline ends came to 8 bases. Germline values: CDR1 SNHLY, CDR2 FYNNEI. The CDR3 is 12 amino acids. CDR3 bases: TGTGCCAGCAGTTCCGCAGGCTATGGCTACACCTTC. This translates into CASSSAGYGYTF.

CDR3 loop: CASSAGTDTGELFF. DNA for the CDR3: TGTGCCAGCAGTGCCGGGACAGACACCGGGGAGCTGTTTTTT. V is TRBV2 and J is TRBJ2-2; 7 bases fit TRBD1. The length of the CDR3 is 14 residues. The ends lost 4 bases at V and 3 bases at J; junction bases unmatched: 2. Germline V gene sequence: CDR1 SNHLY, CDR2 FYNNEI.